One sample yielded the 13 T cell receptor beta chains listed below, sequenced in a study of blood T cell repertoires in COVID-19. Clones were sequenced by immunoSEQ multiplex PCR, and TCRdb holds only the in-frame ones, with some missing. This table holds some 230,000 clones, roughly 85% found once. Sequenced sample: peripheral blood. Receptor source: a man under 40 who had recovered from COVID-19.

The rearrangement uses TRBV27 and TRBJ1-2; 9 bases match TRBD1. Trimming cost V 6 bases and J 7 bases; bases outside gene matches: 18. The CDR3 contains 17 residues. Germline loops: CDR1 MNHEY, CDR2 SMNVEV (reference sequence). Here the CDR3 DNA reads TGTGCCAGCAGAGCCCCAAGGACAGGGGCCCTCCTAGGTGGCTACACCTTC. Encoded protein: CASRAPRTGALLGGYTF.

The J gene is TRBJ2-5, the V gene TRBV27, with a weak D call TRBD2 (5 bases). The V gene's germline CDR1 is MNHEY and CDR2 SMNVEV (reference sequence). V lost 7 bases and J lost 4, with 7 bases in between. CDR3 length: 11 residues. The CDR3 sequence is CASTEGETQYF. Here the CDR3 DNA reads TGTGCCAGCACCGAGGGAGAGACCCAGTACTTC.

In DNA form, the CDR3 reads TGTGCCAGCAGTTACGTCGGGGGGCGCGACTATGGCTACACCTTC. Translation: CASSYVGGRDYGYTF. The rearrangement uses TRBV6-2 or TRBV6-3 and TRBJ1-2; TRBD1 is a possible D gene (6 bases). The CDR3 totals 15 residues. Trimming took 2 bases from V and 3 from J, leaving 13 bases between them. CDR1 and CDR2 from the germline V gene are MNHEY and SVGEGT.

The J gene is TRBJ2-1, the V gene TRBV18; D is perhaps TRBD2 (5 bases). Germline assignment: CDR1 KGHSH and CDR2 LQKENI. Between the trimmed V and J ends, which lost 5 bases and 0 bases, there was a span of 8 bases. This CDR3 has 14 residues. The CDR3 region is CASSTRDSYNEQFF. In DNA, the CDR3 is TGTGCCAGCTCAACTCGGGACTCCTACAATGAGCAGTTCTTC.

CDR3 amino acids: CSASPGGGARAKNIQYF. CDR3 coding DNA: TGCAGTGCTAGTCCGGGCGGGGGGGCCCGAGCCAAAAACATTCAGTACTTC. This chain connects TRBV20-1 to TRBJ2-4, with TRBD2 matching 9 bases. The V segment lost 3 bases and the J segment 0 bases; nucleotides outside the gene matches: 9. Germline CDR1 reads DFQATT; CDR2 reads SNEGSKA (reference sequence). The CDR3 extends over 17 amino acids.

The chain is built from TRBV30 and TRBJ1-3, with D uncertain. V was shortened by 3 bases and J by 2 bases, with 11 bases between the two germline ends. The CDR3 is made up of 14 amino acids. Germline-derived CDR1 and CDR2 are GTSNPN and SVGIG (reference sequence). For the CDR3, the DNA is TGTGCCTGGAGGCCTAAGAGGGCTGGAAACACCATATATTTT. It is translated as CAWRPKRAGNTIYF.

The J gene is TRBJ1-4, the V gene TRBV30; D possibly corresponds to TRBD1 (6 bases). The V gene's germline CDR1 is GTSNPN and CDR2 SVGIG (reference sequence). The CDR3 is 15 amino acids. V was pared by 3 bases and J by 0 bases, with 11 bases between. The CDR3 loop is CAWRGTGTTNEKLFF. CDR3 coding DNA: TGTGCCTGGAGAGGCACAGGGACAACTAATGAAAAACTGTTTTTT.

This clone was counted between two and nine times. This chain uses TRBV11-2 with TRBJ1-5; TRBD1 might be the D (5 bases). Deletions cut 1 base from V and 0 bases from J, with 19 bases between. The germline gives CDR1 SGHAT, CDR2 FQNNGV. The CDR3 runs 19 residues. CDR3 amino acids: CASSLVLGHLDPSNQPQHF. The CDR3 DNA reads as TGTGCCAGCAGCTTAGTCTTAGGACACCTAGACCCTAGCAATCAGCCCCAGCATTTT.

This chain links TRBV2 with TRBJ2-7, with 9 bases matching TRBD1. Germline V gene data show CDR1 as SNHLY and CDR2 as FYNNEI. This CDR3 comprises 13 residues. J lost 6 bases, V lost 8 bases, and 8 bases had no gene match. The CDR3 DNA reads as TGTGCCAGCTTGAACAGGGGGCCGGGCGAGCAGTACTTC. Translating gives CASLNRGPGEQYF. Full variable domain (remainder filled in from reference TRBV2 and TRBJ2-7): EPEVTQTPSHQVTQMGQEVILRCVPISNHLYFYWYRQILGQKVEFLVSFYNNEISEKSEIFDDQFSVERPDGSNFTLKIRSTKLEDSAMYFCASLNRGPGEQYFGPGTRLTVT.

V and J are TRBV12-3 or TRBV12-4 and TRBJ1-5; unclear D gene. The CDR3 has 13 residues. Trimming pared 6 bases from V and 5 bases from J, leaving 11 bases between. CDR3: CASSSRLDQPQHF. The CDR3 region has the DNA TGTGCCAGCAGCTCCAGACTCGATCAGCCCCAGCATTTT.

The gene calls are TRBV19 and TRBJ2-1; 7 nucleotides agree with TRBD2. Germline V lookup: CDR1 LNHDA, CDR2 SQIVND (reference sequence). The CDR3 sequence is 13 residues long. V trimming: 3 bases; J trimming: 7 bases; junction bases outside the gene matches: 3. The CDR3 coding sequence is TGTGCCAGTAGTATCTGGGGAGGGAATGAGCAGTTCTTC. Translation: CASSIWGGNEQFF.

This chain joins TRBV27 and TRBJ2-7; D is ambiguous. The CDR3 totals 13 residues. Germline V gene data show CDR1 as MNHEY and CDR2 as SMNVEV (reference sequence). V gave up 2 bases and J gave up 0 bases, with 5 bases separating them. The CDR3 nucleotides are TGTGCCAGCAGTTTACTGAGCTCCTACGAGCAGTACTTC. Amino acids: CASSLLSSYEQYF.

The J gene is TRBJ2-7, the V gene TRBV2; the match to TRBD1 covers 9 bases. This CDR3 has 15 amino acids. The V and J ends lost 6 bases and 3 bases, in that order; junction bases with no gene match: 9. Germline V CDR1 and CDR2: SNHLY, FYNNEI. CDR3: CASSQPDRGNYEQYF. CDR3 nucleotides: TGTGCCAGCAGCCAACCCGACAGGGGGAACTACGAGCAGTACTTC. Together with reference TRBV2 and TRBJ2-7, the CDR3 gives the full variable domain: EPEVTQTPSHQVTQMGQEVILRCVPISNHLYFYWYRQILGQKVEFLVSFYNNEISEKSEIFDDQFSVERPDGSNFTLKIRSTKLEDSAMYFCASSQPDRGNYEQYFGPGTRLTVT.